This T cell receptor (beta chain) is drawn from a study of cytomegalovirus exposure and HLA in healthy donors. On the study more broadly: Inside one of the first data releases sat about 85 million unique TCRs taken from HLA-typed donors. Overall study results and limits: Follow-up analysis seemed to connect common viral pathogens with several of the most significant clusters identified.

V trimming: 5 bases; J trimming: 2 bases; junction bases outside the gene matches: 2. The CDR3 contains 14 residues. CDR1 and CDR2 (germline): SNHLY, FYNNEI. PCR involved 60 Vbeta and 13 Jbeta primers. The data were produced by immunoSEQ multiplex PCR, yet TCRdb's version contains in-frame clones alone and is incomplete. The sample has 130,000 or so clones, 8.5% to 10% seen once. Turning to this clone: No antigen is known for it.

The genes are TRBV2 and TRBJ2-2; 7 bases match TRBD1. The sequencing sample was made of PBMCs. The TCR comes from a man aged 35-49 years in good health and CMV-seronegative. This chain's CDR3 is CASSRDSNTGELFF. The CDR3 DNA sequence: TGTGCCAGCAGTCGGGACAGTAACACCGGGGAGCTGTTTTTT.